This T cell receptor beta chain was profiled in a study of OX40 agonist ivuxolimab in advanced cancers. Broader study findings: Expanded clones tended on average to be more numerous among CD8+ T cells than CD4+.

In the case of this clone: As yet, its antigen is unknown.

TCRdb keeps only in-frame clones here, not all; method: immunoSEQ multiplex PCR. There are roughly 51,000 clones in the sample; roughly 86% occur only once, and approximately 12% lies in the top ten. The V and J ends lost 5 bases and 5 bases respectively, with 6 bases between them. The CDR3 extends over 11 amino acids. Germline V gene sequence: CDR1 MNHNY, CDR2 SVGAGI (reference sequence). The sequence was obtained from an adult with an advanced solid tumor such as melanoma, head and neck, liver or kidney cancer. The chain links TRBV6-6 to TRBJ1-1; no clear D. The source was CD4+ or CD8+ T cells sorted from blood, collected in a trial of the OX40 agonist ivuxolimab. In nucleotides, the CDR3 is TGTGCCAGCAGTAAGGGAACTGAAGCTTTCTTT. Its translation: CASSKGTEAFF.